This TCR beta chain comes out of a study of blood T cell repertoires in COVID-19. Study details: Samples taken during acute and convalescent COVID-19 were collected in the United States, Italy and Spain. Sample material is recorded as cDNA or gDNA derived from T cells, B-cell-depleted T cells, or PBMCs.

Original handling: How many nucleated cells were present was estimated from reference gene primer amplification. Assay: immunoSEQ multiplex PCR; the TCRdb copy retains only in-frame clones and omits some. For V, J and clone size, that table is used; D and trimming come from the DNA. The table records 35,000 to 50,000 clones, around nine tenths of them present only once. Trimming removed 1 base at V and 2 bases at J, with 11 bases between. The length of the CDR3 is 15 residues. Looked up from germline, CDR1 is SGHVS and CDR2 is FQNEAQ. Sequences were obtained from peripheral blood. This sequence was found in a man between 60 and 75 years old with acute or convalescent COVID-19. The chain recombines TRBV7-8 with TRBJ1-1; possible D gene TRBD1, 5 bases. The CDR3 spells CASSLVSGYNTEAFF. The CDR3 coding sequence is TGTGCCAGCAGCTTAGTGTCAGGGTATAACACTGAAGCTTTCTTT.